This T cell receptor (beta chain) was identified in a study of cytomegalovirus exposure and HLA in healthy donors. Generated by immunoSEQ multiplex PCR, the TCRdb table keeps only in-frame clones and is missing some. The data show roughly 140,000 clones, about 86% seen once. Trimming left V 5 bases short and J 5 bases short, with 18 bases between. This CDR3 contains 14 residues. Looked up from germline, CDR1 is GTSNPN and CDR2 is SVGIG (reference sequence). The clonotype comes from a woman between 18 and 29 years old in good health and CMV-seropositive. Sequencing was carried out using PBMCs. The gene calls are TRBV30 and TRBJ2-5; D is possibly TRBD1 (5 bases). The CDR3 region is CAWGRQGSGETQYF. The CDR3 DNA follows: TGTGCCTGGGGGCGTCAGGGATCGGGTGAGACCCAGTACTTC.